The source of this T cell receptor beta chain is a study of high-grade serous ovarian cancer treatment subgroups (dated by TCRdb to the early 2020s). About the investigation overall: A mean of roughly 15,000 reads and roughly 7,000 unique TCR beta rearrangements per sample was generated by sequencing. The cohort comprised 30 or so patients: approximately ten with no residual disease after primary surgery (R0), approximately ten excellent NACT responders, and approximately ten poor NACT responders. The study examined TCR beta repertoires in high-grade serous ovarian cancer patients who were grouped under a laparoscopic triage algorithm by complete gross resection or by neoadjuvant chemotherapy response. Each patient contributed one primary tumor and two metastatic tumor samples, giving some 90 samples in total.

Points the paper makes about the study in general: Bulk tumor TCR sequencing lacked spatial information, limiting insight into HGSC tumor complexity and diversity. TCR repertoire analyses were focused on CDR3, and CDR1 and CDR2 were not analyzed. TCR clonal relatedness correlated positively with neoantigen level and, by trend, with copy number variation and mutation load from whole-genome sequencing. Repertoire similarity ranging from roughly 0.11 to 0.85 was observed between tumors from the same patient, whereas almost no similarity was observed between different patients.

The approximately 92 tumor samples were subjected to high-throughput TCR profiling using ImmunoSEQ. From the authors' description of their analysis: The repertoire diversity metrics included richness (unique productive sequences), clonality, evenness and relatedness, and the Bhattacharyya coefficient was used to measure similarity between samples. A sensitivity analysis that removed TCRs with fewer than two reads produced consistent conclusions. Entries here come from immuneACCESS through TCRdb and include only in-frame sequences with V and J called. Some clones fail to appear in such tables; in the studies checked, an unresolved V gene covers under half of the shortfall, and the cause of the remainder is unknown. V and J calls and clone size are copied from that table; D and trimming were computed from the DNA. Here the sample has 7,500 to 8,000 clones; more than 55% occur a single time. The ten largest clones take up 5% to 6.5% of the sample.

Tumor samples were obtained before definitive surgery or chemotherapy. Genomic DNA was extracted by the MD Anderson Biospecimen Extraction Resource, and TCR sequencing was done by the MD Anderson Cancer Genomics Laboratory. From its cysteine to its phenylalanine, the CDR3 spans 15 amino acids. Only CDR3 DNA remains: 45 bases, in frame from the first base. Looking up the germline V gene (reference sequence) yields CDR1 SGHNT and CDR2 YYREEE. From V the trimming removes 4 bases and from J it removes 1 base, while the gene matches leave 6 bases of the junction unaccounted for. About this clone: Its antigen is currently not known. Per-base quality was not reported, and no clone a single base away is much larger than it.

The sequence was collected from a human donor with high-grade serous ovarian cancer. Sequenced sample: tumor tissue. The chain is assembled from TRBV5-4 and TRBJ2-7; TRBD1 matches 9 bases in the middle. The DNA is TGTGCCAGCAGCCCCGGGACAGGGATGTCCTACGAGCAGTACTTC. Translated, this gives CASSPGTGMSYEQYF.